One and the same sample provided the 9 T cell receptor beta chains below, sequenced in a study of T cells in localized non-small cell lung cancer. Assay used: immunoSEQ multiplex PCR; TCRdb lists only in-frame clones, some missing. The sample has almost 40,000 clones, roughly three quarters seen once. Source: PBMCs, taken before any cancer treatment. These receptors all stem from a woman aged 35-70 years with stage II squamous cell lung carcinoma.

This chain connects TRBV27 to TRBJ2-5, with a tentative D call TRBD2 (5 bases). In germline, CDR1 is MNHEY, CDR2 SMNVEV (reference sequence). The CDR3 consists of 12 residues. V was trimmed by 3 bases and J by 5 bases, leaving 7 bases between them. CDR3 in amino acids: CASSFPGETQYF. The DNA for the CDR3 is TGTGCCAGCAGTTTCCCGGGGGAGACCCAGTACTTC.

This chain uses TRBV19 with TRBJ2-1; 8 bases map to TRBD2. Germline values: CDR1 LNHDA, CDR2 SQIVND (reference sequence). J gave up 1 base and V 4 bases, and 3 bases lay outside the gene matches. The CDR3 covers 15 residues. CDR3 nucleotides: TGTGCCAGTAGTACTAGCGGGCCTTCCTACAATGAGCAGTTCTTC. It is translated as CASSTSGPSYNEQFF.

This chain links TRBV2 with TRBJ1-5; TRBD1 matches 7 bases. Germline CDR1 and CDR2: SNHLY and FYNNEI. The CDR3 has 14 residues. After removal of 6 bases from V and 0 bases from J, the junction contained 2 bases not matched to a gene. The CDR3 here is CASRTGYSNQPQHF. CDR3 DNA sequence: TGTGCCAGCAGGACAGGGTATAGCAATCAGCCCCAGCATTTT.

The chain has TRBV4-3 and TRBJ2-7, with TRBD2 matching over 8 bases. The CDR3 contains 17 residues. CDR1 and CDR2 (germline): LGHNA, YSLEER. V was clipped by 0 bases and J by 1 base; unmatched bases: 8. In DNA form, the CDR3 reads TGCGCCAGCAGCCAAGATTACAGCGGGAGTTTGTCCTACGAGCAGTACTTC. Translated: CASSQDYSGSLSYEQYF.

The genes are TRBV6-5 and TRBJ1-3, with 8 bases lining up with TRBD1. From germline, CDR1 is MNHEY and CDR2 SVGAGI. Trimming at V came to 4 bases and at J to 3 bases, leaving 5 bases not matched to a gene. The CDR3 runs 15 residues. The CDR3 bases are TGTGCCAGCAGTTCCGGGACAGGTTTTGGAAACACCATATATTTT. Residues: CASSSGTGFGNTIYF.

The genes are TRBV2 and TRBJ1-3; D is undetermined. V lost 0 bases, J lost 2 bases, and 5 bases lay in between. The CDR3 is 14 amino acids. The germline gives CDR1 SNHLY, CDR2 FYNNEI. In nucleotides, the CDR3 is TGTGCCAGCAGTGAAGCGTCCGCTGGAAACACCATATATTTT. This gives the protein CASSEASAGNTIYF.

The J gene is TRBJ2-5, the V gene TRBV5-8, with a possible D match to TRBD2 (5 bases). V was pared by 5 bases and J by 2 bases, with 13 bases between. Germline V CDR1 and CDR2: SGHTS, YDEGEE. The CDR3 is 14 residues long. CDR3 bases: TGTGCCAGCAGGTGGACTTATCCACAAGAGACCCAGTACTTC. Protein product: CASRWTYPQETQYF.

The chain recombines TRBV11-2 with TRBJ2-1; D is uncertain. CDR1 and CDR2 from the germline V gene are SGHAT and FQNNGV. Trimming stripped 6 bases from V and 0 bases from J, with 15 bases between. The CDR3 loop spans 16 amino acids. Here the CDR3 DNA reads TGTGCCAGCAGTTCTCCGGGCCTTAGCTCCTACAATGAGCAGTTCTTC. Its translation: CASSSPGLSSYNEQFF.

The rearrangement joins TRBV20-1 to TRBJ1-5; D is ambiguous. CDR1 and CDR2 (germline): DFQATT, SNEGSKA (reference sequence). Deletions cut 5 bases from V and 10 bases from J, with 9 bases between. The CDR3 consists of 10 residues. The CDR3 DNA reads as TGCAGTGCTGGATTCGGACCCCAGCATTTT. As protein: CSAGFGPQHF.